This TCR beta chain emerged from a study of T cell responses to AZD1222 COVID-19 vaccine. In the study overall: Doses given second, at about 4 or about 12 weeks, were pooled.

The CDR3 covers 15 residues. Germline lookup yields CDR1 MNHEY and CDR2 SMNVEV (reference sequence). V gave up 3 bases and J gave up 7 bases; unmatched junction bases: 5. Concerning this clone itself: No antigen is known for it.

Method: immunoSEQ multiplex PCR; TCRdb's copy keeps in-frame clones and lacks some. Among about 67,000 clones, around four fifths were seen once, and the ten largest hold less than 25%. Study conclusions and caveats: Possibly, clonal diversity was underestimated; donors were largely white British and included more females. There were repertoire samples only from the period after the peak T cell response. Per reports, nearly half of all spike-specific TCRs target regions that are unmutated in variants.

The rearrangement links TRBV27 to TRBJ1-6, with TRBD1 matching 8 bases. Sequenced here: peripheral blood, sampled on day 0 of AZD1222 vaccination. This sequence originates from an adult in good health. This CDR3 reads CASSFGTGLNSPLHF. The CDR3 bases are TGTGCCAGCAGTTTCGGGACAGGATTGAATTCACCCCTCCACTTT.